This entry concerns a single TCR beta chain. The target of this receptor is not known. No base quality information exists; no much larger clone differs at one position. TCRbeta CDR3 regions were amplified from genomic DNA using the immunoSEQ Assay, a bias-controlled multiplex PCR. The study's own analysis went as follows. Nucleated cell counts per sample were estimated from amplification of reference gene primers within the assay. To quantify the absolute abundance of each unique TCRbeta CDR3 rearrangement, sequence reads were collapsed and filtered. For each sample, productive Simpson clonality was calculated as the square root of Simpson's diversity index over productive rearrangements. The table was pulled from immuneACCESS by TCRdb, which kept in-frame rearrangements only. Such tables lose some clones; where checked, under half of the loss comes from unresolved V genes, and the rest has no known cause. For V, J and clone size, that table is used; D and trimming come from the DNA. This sample is represented by around 200,000 clones; roughly 89% of them were singletons. The top ten clones comprise roughly 6.4% of the sample.

These data originate in a study of blood T cell repertoires in COVID-19 (TCRdb year 2020). In the study overall: Samples covering the acute and convalescent phases of COVID-19 were provided by collaborators in the United States, Italy and Spain. Nearly every sample came with metadata listing a de-identified subject ID, COVID-19 status, age in years and sex. The samples were drawn from two sources: the first 160 participants of the ongoing ImmuneRACE study, and 1,200 or so subjects contributed by 6 global collaborators. The repertoires were released in a freely available public database meant as a resource for research on the immune response to SARS-CoV-2. Where available, HLA class I and class II types were obtained from metadata supplied by the sample provider rather than from assay-based typing. The dataset comprised deeply sampled blood TCRbeta repertoires from subjects exposed to, actively infected with, or recovered from COVID-19. The material from the prospective study consisted of cDNA or gDNA derived from T cells, B-cell-depleted T cells, or PBMCs. Summary of the overall study and its limitations: Clinical and demographic metadata were provided uncurated, with the amount varying by source and participant.

A second Seattle source provided samples from volunteer blood donors who had recovered from COVID-19. The collaborating institutions used their own protocols to collect whole blood in K2EDTA tubes. For TCRbeta analysis, collaborators shipped samples as frozen whole blood, isolated PBMCs, or DNA extracted from either of those sample types. Based on the germline V gene, the CDR1 and CDR2 sequences are MNHEY and SVGAGI. V is cut by 8 bases and J by 4 bases, and the space between the germline ends is 15 bases. The CDR3 goes from the cysteine to the phenylalanine over 15 residues. Solely the CDR3 DNA is kept, with 45 bases framed from the first base.

The clonotype originates from a man between 60 and 70 years old who had recovered from COVID-19. Rearrangement joined TRBV6-5 to TRBJ2-6, and the D gene may be TRBD1, 6 bases matching. The source material was peripheral blood. The DNA reads TGTGCCAGCTGTCTTCAGGGGTCCGGGGCCAACGTCCTGACTTTC. This translates into CASCLQGSGANVLTF.